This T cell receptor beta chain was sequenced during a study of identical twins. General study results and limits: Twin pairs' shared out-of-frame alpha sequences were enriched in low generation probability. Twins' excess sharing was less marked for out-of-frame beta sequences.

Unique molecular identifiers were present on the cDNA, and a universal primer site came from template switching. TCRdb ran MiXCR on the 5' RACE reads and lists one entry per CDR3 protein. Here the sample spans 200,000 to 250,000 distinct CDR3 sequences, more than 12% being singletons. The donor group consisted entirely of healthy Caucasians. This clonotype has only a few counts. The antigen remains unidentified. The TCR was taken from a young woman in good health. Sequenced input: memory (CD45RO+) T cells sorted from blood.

This CDR3 reads CASSQRSQETQYF. The CDR3, as DNA: TGTGCCAGCAGCCAGCGAAGTCAAGAGACCCAGTACTTC. The chain joins TRBV3-1 to TRBJ2-5; D is uncertain. Germline-derived CDR1 and CDR2 are LGHDT and YNNKEL (reference sequence). The germline V and J ends were trimmed by 3 bases and 2 bases, with 7 bases remaining between them. This CDR3 contains 13 residues.